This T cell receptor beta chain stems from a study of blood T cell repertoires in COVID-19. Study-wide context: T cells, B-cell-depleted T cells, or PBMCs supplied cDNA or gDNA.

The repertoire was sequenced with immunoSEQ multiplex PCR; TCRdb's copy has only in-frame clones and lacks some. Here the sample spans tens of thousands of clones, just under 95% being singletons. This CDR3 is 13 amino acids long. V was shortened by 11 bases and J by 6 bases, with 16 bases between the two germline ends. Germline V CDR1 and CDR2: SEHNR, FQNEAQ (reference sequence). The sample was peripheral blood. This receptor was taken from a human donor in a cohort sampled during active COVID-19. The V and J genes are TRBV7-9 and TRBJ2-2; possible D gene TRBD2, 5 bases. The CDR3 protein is CAGLQESAGELFF. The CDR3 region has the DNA TGTGCCGGACTTCAGGAGTCGGCCGGGGAGCTGTTTTTT. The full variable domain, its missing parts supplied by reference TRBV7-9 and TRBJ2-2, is DTGVSQNPRHKITKRGQNVTFRCDPISEHNRLYWYRQTLGQGPEFLTYFQNEAQLEKSRLLSDRFSAERPKGSFSTLEIQRTEQGDSAMYLCAGLQESAGELFFGEGSRLTVL.